The 10 T cell receptor beta chains below all came from one sample that was sequenced in a study of cytomegalovirus exposure and HLA in healthy donors. Researchers ran the PCR with 60 Vbeta and 13 Jbeta primers. Assay: immunoSEQ multiplex PCR; the TCRdb copy retains only in-frame clones and omits some. The table records 200,000 to 250,000 clones, roughly 89% of them present only once. The sequencing input was PBMCs. The receptors were gathered from a woman between 18 and 30 years old in good health and CMV-seronegative.

The chain uses TRBV2 and TRBJ1-2; 11 bases map to TRBD1. The CDR3 spans 14 residues. With 5 bases clipped from V and 4 bases from J, the junction kept 3 bases outside the gene matches. Per the germline V gene, CDR1 is SNHLY and CDR2 is FYNNEI. DNA for the CDR3: TGTGCCAGCAGTAGGGACAGGGGGACCTATGGCTACACCTTC. This translates into CASSRDRGTYGYTF. Filled out from reference TRBV2 and TRBJ1-2, the complete variable domain reads EPEVTQTPSHQVTQMGQEVILRCVPISNHLYFYWYRQILGQKVEFLVSFYNNEISEKSEIFDDQFSVERPDGSNFTLKIRSTKLEDSAMYFCASSRDRGTYGYTFGSGTRLTVV.

J is TRBJ2-1 and V is TRBV27, with 10 bases fitting TRBD2. Germline V gives CDR1 MNHEY, CDR2 SMNVEV (reference sequence). The CDR3 loop spans 13 amino acids. V was pared by 8 bases and J by 4 bases, with 2 bases of the junction left unmatched. CDR3 residues: CASGTSVYNEQFF. CDR3 nucleotides: TGTGCCAGCGGGACTAGCGTTTACAATGAGCAGTTCTTC.

V is TRBV4-1 and J is TRBJ2-3, with 7 nucleotides matching TRBD1. In germline, CDR1 is MGHRA, CDR2 YSYEKL. The CDR3 length is 16 residues. V was pared by 0 bases and J by 0 bases, with 3 bases of the junction left unmatched. The DNA for the CDR3 is TGCGCCAGCAGCCAAGATTTGGGACAGAGCACAGATACGCAGTATTTT. Translated: CASSQDLGQSTDTQYF.

V is TRBV6-5 and J is TRBJ2-7, with 9 bases lining up with TRBD2. V was clipped by 7 bases and J by 1 base; unmatched bases: 8. This CDR3 is 15 amino acids long. In germline, CDR1 is MNHEY, CDR2 SVGAGI. CDR3 in amino acids: CASTSEREVSYEQYF. The CDR3 nucleotides are TGTGCCAGCACCTCTGAGCGGGAGGTTTCCTACGAGCAGTACTTC.

This clone was detected once. The chain carries TRBV5-6 and TRBJ1-1; 8 positions match TRBD1. The V and J ends lost 2 bases and 1 base, in that order; junction bases with no gene match: 13. CDR3 length equals 18 residues. From germline, CDR1 is SGHDT and CDR2 YYEEEE. This CDR3 reads CASSFSTGTGFSNTEAFF. CDR3 in DNA: TGTGCCAGCAGCTTCTCAACCGGGACAGGATTTTCGAACACTGAAGCTTTCTTT.

The genes are TRBV5-1 and TRBJ2-1; 9 bases are shared with TRBD2. V was clipped by 3 bases and J by 6 bases; unmatched bases: 13. Germline V gene sequence: CDR1 SGHRS, CDR2 YFSETQ. CDR3 size: 17 residues. The CDR3 DNA is TGCGCCAGCAGCTGGGACGCGGAGCGGGGGGTTTTCAATGAGCAGTTCTTC. Translation gives CASSWDAERGVFNEQFF.

This clone was seen a few times. V usage is TRBV18 and J usage is TRBJ1-2; 9 bases fit TRBD1. The CDR3 extends over 15 amino acids. Per germline, CDR1 KGHSH and CDR2 LQKENI. V shed 6 bases, J shed 6 bases, and the junction held 11 bases outside the gene matches. The CDR3 here is CASSPLERTGDGYTF. The CDR3 DNA follows: TGTGCCAGCTCCCCCCTCGAGCGGACAGGGGATGGCTACACCTTC.

V gene TRBV10-3 combines with J gene TRBJ1-2, with TRBD1 identical over 8 bases. The length of the CDR3 is 13 residues. V gave up 4 bases and J gave up 6 bases; unmatched junction bases: 4. Germline CDR1 is ENHRY and CDR2 is SYGVKD. CDR3 amino acids: CAISVDREDGYTF. The CDR3 coding sequence is TGTGCCATCAGTGTGGACAGGGAGGATGGCTACACCTTC.

This clone is a singleton in its sample. The rearrangement uses TRBV29-1 and TRBJ1-1; D gene uncertain. Per germline, CDR1 SQVTM and CDR2 ANQGSEA. The CDR3 covers 13 residues. Trimming took off 4 bases at V and 0 bases at J, with 9 bases between the two ends. The CDR3 DNA is TGCAGCGTTGCCCAGTTCATGAACACTGAAGCTTTCTTT. Amino acid sequence: CSVAQFMNTEAFF. The entire variable domain, with the rest obtained from reference TRBV29-1 and TRBJ1-1, is as follows: SAVISQKPSRDICQRGTSLTIQCQVDSQVTMMFWYRQQPGQSLTLIATANQGSEATYESGFVIDKFPISRPNLTFSTLTVSNMSPEDSSIYLCSVAQFMNTEAFFGQGTRLTVV.

V gene TRBV10-3 combines with J gene TRBJ2-7; D is unclear. Trimming left V 3 bases short and J 3 bases short, with 6 bases between. The CDR3 runs to 12 residues. CDR1 is ENHRY and CDR2 is SYGVKD in the germline V gene. The CDR3, as DNA: TGTGCCATCAGTGATCGAGGCTACGAGCAGTACTTC. Amino acids: CAISDRGYEQYF.